This is a list of T cell receptor beta chains from one sample in a study of glioma-infiltrating T cells after dendritic cell vaccination. TCRdb's copy holds only in-frame clones and misses some; the assay was immunoSEQ multiplex PCR. Counted here are fewer than 75,000 clones, approximately 80% occurring once; the ten biggest clones make up 7.9%. The specimen was blood, collected before dendritic cell vaccination. The receptors derive from a human donor with glioblastoma. Both conserved end residues are part of each CDR3. The D gene is left open where the match is weak. Where a row states a size, it is once, few, many or the class of an expanded clone; other rows omit it.

j_gene | v_gene | d_gene | abundance | CDR3aa | CDR3nt
TRBJ2-3 | TRBV2 | TRBD2 | - | CASRAASGGYYTQYF | TGTGCCAGCAGAGCCGCTAGCGGGGGGTATTATACGCAGTATTTT
TRBJ2-2 | TRBV6-4 | - | - | CASSAEENTGELFF | TGTGCCAGCAGTGCGGAGGAGAACACCGGGGAGCTGTTTTTT
TRBJ1-2 | TRBV5-6 | - | few | CASSPRLASGYTF | TGTGCCAGCAGCCCACGACTGGCTTCGGGCTACACCTTC
TRBJ2-7 | TRBV19 | TRBD1 | - | CAIGPGQGFSEQYF | TGTGCCATCGGCCCCGGACAGGGATTTTCCGAGCAGTACTTC
TRBJ2-5 | TRBV6-4 | TRBD2 | - | CANPGGETQYF | TGTGCCAACCCGGGGGGGGAGACCCAGTACTTC
TRBJ1-6 | TRBV4-3 | - | - | CASSQDTGFSPLHF | TGCGCCAGCAGCCAAGACACAGGATTTTCACCCCTCCACTTT
TRBJ2-1 | TRBV11-3 | - | - | CASSLMGAQYNEQFF | TGTGCCAGCAGCTTAATGGGGGCGCAATACAATGAGCAGTTCTTC
TRBJ1-3 | TRBV2 | - | - | CASSGAGFSGNTIYF | TGTGCCAGCAGTGGGGCGGGCTTCTCTGGAAACACCATATATTTT
TRBJ1-2 | TRBV6-6 | TRBD1 | - | CASTTTGAYGYTF | TGTGCCAGCACCACGACAGGGGCCTATGGCTACACCTTC
TRBJ2-5 | TRBV27 | TRBD1 | - | CASSHKSGTGQETQYF | TGTGCCAGCAGCCATAAATCCGGGACAGGGCAAGAGACCCAGTACTTC
TRBJ1-2 | TRBV30 | TRBD1 | - | CAWKGTGFSNYGYTF | TGTGCCTGGAAGGGGACAGGTTTTTCTAACTATGGCTACACCTTC
TRBJ1-1 | TRBV6-6 | - | - | CASVPEGRNTEAFF | TGTGCCAGCGTCCCGGAGGGAAGGAACACTGAAGCTTTCTTT
TRBJ2-2 | TRBV2 | - | - | CASSELGADTGELFF | TGTGCCAGCAGTGAATTAGGGGCGGACACCGGGGAGCTGTTTTTT
TRBJ2-7 | TRBV11-2 | TRBD1 | once | CASSFGTAAYEQYF | TGTGCCAGCAGCTTCGGGACAGCCGCCTACGAGCAGTACTTC
TRBJ1-2 | TRBV15 | TRBD1 | - | CATSEQGEVYGYTF | TGTGCCACCAGCGAACAGGGGGAGGTCTATGGCTACACCTTC
TRBJ2-1 | TRBV7-2 | TRBD2 | once | CASSLLRGGNYEQFF | TGTGCCAGCAGCTTACTGCGGGGGGGTAACTATGAGCAGTTCTTC
TRBJ2-5 | TRBV7-6 | TRBD1 | - | CASSLAFMNRGSETQYF | TGTGCCAGCAGCTTAGCTTTTATGAACAGGGGATCGGAGACCCAGTACTTC
TRBJ2-3 | TRBV5-6 | TRBD2 | - | CASRTSGGRTDTQYF | TGTGCCAGCAGGACTAGCGGGGGCCGCACAGATACGCAGTATTTT
TRBJ2-7 | TRBV15 | TRBD1 | - | CATSRERVTGGGEQYF | TGTGCCACCAGCAGAGAACGAGTGACAGGGGGCGGCGAGCAGTACTTC
TRBJ1-1 | TRBV14 | - | - | CASSQVFGGTEAFF | TGTGCCAGCAGCCAAGTTTTCGGAGGCACTGAAGCTTTCTTT
TRBJ1-6 | TRBV27 | - | - | CASSFKRGGSYNSPLHF | TGTGCCAGCAGTTTCAAAAGGGGAGGCTCCTATAATTCACCCCTCCACTTT
TRBJ1-2 | TRBV7-2 | - | - | CASSLATGEAANYGYTF | TGTGCCAGCAGCTTAGCTACAGGCGAAGCAGCTAACTATGGCTACACCTTC
TRBJ1-5 | TRBV6-5 | - | - | CASTGSREDQPQHF | TGTGCCAGCACGGGTAGCAGGGAAGATCAGCCCCAGCATTTT
TRBJ1-6 | TRBV9 | - | - | CASSVAAAVVHF | TGTGCCAGCAGCGTAGCGGCGGCGGTTGTCCACTTT
TRBJ2-2 | TRBV30 | TRBD2 | - | CAWRIPGTRESGELFF | TGTGCCTGGAGAATCCCCGGGACTAGAGAGTCCGGGGAGCTGTTTTTT
TRBJ1-5 | TRBV19 | TRBD1 | - | CASSMGQLNSNQPQHF | TGTGCCAGTAGTATGGGACAGCTGAATAGCAATCAGCCCCAGCATTTT
TRBJ1-2 | TRBV30 | - | - | CAWSNFNYGYTF | TGTGCCTGGAGTAACTTTAACTATGGCTACACCTTC
TRBJ1-6 | TRBV6-6 | - | - | CASSYSSGSYSPLHF | TGTGCCAGCAGTTACTCATCAGGTTCCTACTCACCCCTCCACTTT
TRBJ2-7 | TRBV19 | - | few | CASSTTAGDSYEQYF | TGTGCCAGTAGTACAACAGCGGGCGACTCCTACGAGCAGTACTTC
TRBJ2-1 | TRBV11-3 | - | - | CASSPPGIPNEQFF | TGTGCCAGCAGCCCCCCAGGGATCCCCAATGAGCAGTTCTTC
TRBJ2-2 | TRBV6-1 | - | - | CASSKASVAGELFF | TGTGCCAGCAGTAAGGCTAGCGTTGCCGGGGAGCTGTTTTTT
TRBJ2-7 | TRBV19 | - | - | CASSPMTGALNKQYF | TGTGCCAGTAGTCCGATGACAGGAGCACTGAACAAGCAGTACTTC
TRBJ1-1 | TRBV15 | - | - | CATSEHLDNTEAFF | TGTGCCACCTCCGAGCATCTCGATAACACTGAAGCTTTCTTT
TRBJ1-1 | TRBV4-1 | - | - | CASSQGQGALTEAFF | TGCGCCAGCAGCCAAGGACAAGGGGCGCTCACTGAAGCTTTCTTT
TRBJ1-1 | TRBV5-4 | - | - | CASSFGDTNTEAFF | TGTGCCAGCAGCTTCGGGGACACGAACACTGAAGCTTTCTTT
TRBJ2-7 | TRBV27 | - | - | CASSLSPGADYEQYF | TGTGCCAGCAGTTTATCGCCAGGCGCCGACTACGAGCAGTACTTC
TRBJ1-5 | TRBV5-1 | - | - | CASSLTDGGNQPQHF | TGCGCCAGCAGCCTGACAGACGGAGGGAATCAGCCCCAGCATTTT
TRBJ2-5 | TRBV2 | TRBD2 | - | CASSEIRGGRETQYF | TGTGCCAGCAGTGAAATACGCGGGGGAAGGGAGACCCAGTACTTC
TRBJ2-5 | TRBV11-1 | TRBD1 | - | CASSLDNRDRGRKETQYF | TGTGCCAGCAGCTTGGATAACCGGGACAGGGGTCGGAAAGAGACCCAGTACTTC